The 2 T cell receptor beta chains presented below share a single source sample, sequenced in a study of graft-versus-host responses after intestinal transplantation. The method was immunoSEQ multiplex PCR; TCRdb's version includes in-frame clones alone and lacks a portion of them. Of 11,000 to 15,000 clones in the sample, just under 75% were seen once. Intraepithelial and lamina propria lymphocytes were isolated from graft specimens. Sequences were derived from ileum tissue, sampled 16 days after intestinal transplant. These receptors were taken from a human patient who received an intestinal transplant, so some T cells may come from the graft donor.

Relative to its sample, this clone is medium-sized. This chain's CDR3 is CASTSRGDTEAFF. CDR3 sequence (DNA): TGTGCCAGCACCAGCAGGGGGGACACTGAAGCTTTCTTT. The chain links TRBV6-5 to TRBJ1-1; TRBD1 aligns across 7 bases. This CDR3 has 13 amino acids. V dropped 7 bases and J dropped 3; count of bases not matched to a gene: 5. Germline CDR1 reads MNHEY; CDR2 reads SVGAGI.

This clone came up once. V and J are TRBV7-3 and TRBJ2-1; possible D gene TRBD1, 5 bases. CDR3 length: 15 amino acids. Trimming pared 2 bases from V and 3 bases from J, leaving 11 bases between. The germline gives CDR1 SGHTA, CDR2 FQGTGA. CDR3 bases: TGTGCCAGCAGCTTAGGGGCAGCCCGCTACAATGAGCAGTTCTTC. Translation gives CASSLGAARYNEQFF.